A selection of T cell receptor beta chains follows, all from one sample in a study of beta chain features in type 1 diabetes. Assay used: immunoSEQ multiplex PCR; TCRdb lists only in-frame clones, some missing. The profile covers over 55,000 clones, with roughly 52% appearing a single time and about 2.4% taken by the ten largest. The material sequenced was Tregs from blood. The receptors derive from a middle-aged woman with type 1 diabetes. Each CDR3 is given with its conserved first and last residue. D genes are given only for firm matches. Clone size is shown for a subset of rows, as once, few, many or a class of expanded clone.

v_gene	abundance	d_gene	j_gene	CDR3aa	CDR3nt
TRBV5-1	-	-	TRBJ1-6	CASSLTPGGRGSGYNSPLHF	TGCGCCAGCAGCTTGACCCCCGGAGGCCGCGGCTCCGGCTATAATTCACCCCTCCACTTT
TRBV5-6	-	TRBD1	TRBJ1-3	CASAGDRGNTIYF	TGTGCCAGCGCCGGGGACAGAGGAAACACCATATATTTT
TRBV9	-	-	TRBJ2-2	CASSVGRESTGELFF	TGTGCCAGCAGCGTAGGGCGGGAAAGTACCGGGGAGCTGTTTTTT
TRBV10-3	-	-	TRBJ1-3	CASGTEPYPGNTIYF	TGTGCCAGCGGGACCGAGCCTTATCCTGGAAACACCATATATTTT
TRBV7-9	few	-	TRBJ1-2	CASSLTSGGRDGYTF	TGTGCCAGCAGCTTAACGAGCGGGGGACGGGACGGCTACACCTTC
TRBV5-1	few	-	TRBJ2-6	CASSLQGGPSGANVLTF	TGCGCCAGCAGCTTGCAGGGGGGACCCTCTGGGGCCAACGTCCTGACTTTC
TRBV4-2	-	TRBD2	TRBJ2-1	CASSLESGGFLFF	TGTGCCAGCAGCTTGGAATCGGGGGGGTTTCTGTTCTTC
TRBV7-9	few	TRBD2	TRBJ2-1	CASSLALSGAYNEQFF	TGTGCCAGCAGCCTCGCGCTTAGCGGGGCCTACAATGAGCAGTTCTTC
TRBV2	-	-	TRBJ2-6	CARGGSGANVLTF	TGTGCCAGGGGGGGATCTGGGGCCAACGTCCTGACTTTC
TRBV18	-	TRBD1	TRBJ1-5	CASSPGQGPSSNQPQHF	TGTGCCAGCTCACCGGGACAGGGTCCCTCGAGCAATCAGCCCCAGCATTTT
TRBV6-6	-	TRBD2	TRBJ2-7	CASSDPGRVYF	TGTGCCAGCAGTGACCCAGGGAGGGTATACTTC
TRBV19	-	TRBD2	TRBJ2-7	CATSLTGGPLEQYF	TGTGCCACTAGTCTAACGGGAGGGCCACTCGAGCAGTACTTC
TRBV29-1	few	TRBD1	TRBJ1-1	CSVEGQGGSTEAFF	TGCAGCGTTGAGGGACAGGGTGGGAGCACTGAAGCTTTCTTT
TRBV19	few	-	TRBJ2-7	CASSKTGTPGYEQYF	TGTGCCAGTAGTAAGACAGGGACTCCTGGGTACGAGCAGTACTTC
TRBV7-9	-	-	TRBJ1-2	CASSVSRGYTF	TGTGCCAGCAGTGTCAGTCGTGGCTACACCTTC
TRBV18	-	-	TRBJ2-3	CASSPVLDTQYF	TGTGCCAGCTCGCCGGTATTGGATACGCAGTATTTT
TRBV28	-	TRBD1	TRBJ2-5	CASSAAGGLGETQYF	TGTGCCAGCAGTGCCGCAGGGGGCCTAGGAGAGACCCAGTACTTC
TRBV6-1	-	-	TRBJ2-5	CASSWAGAETQYF	TGTGCCAGCAGTTGGGCAGGGGCAGAGACCCAGTACTTC
TRBV7-2	-	-	TRBJ1-5	CASSLDGGFQPQHF	TGTGCCAGCAGCTTAGATGGGGGGTTTCAGCCCCAGCATTTT
TRBV7-9	few	-	TRBJ1-1	CASSNVGGNTEAFF	TGTGCCAGCAGCAACGTGGGGGGGAACACTGAAGCTTTCTTT
TRBV5-1	once	TRBD1	TRBJ2-1	CASSPAGTENEQFF	TGCGCCAGCAGCCCGGCCGGGACAGAGAATGAGCAGTTCTTC
TRBV7-2	-	-	TRBJ2-3	CASSLVGSDTQYF	TGTGCCAGCAGCTTAGTCGGGTCGGATACGCAGTATTTT
TRBV18	few	-	TRBJ1-1	CASSARVTEAFF	TGTGCCAGCTCAGCTCGGGTTACTGAAGCTTTCTTT
TRBV7-2	-	-	TRBJ2-7	CASSRYYSASSYEQYF	TGTGCCAGCAGCCGCTACTATAGCGCTTCCTCCTACGAGCAGTACTTC
TRBV15	-	-	TRBJ1-2	CATSRAGTYGYTF	TGTGCCACCAGCAGAGCAGGGACATATGGCTACACCTTC
TRBV15	-	-	TRBJ1-1	CATSRDGLGDEAFF	TGTGCCACCAGCAGAGACGGTTTAGGGGATGAAGCTTTCTTT
TRBV7-2	-	TRBD1	TRBJ2-7	CASSLSRDRGPHEQYF	TGTGCCAGCAGCTTGTCCCGGGACAGGGGTCCTCACGAGCAGTACTTC
TRBV19	once	TRBD1	TRBJ2-3	CASSLRTGKTDTQYF	TGTGCCAGTAGTCTACGGACAGGGAAGACGGATACGCAGTATTTT
TRBV9	few	-	TRBJ2-1	CASSVQIYNEQFF	TGTGCCAGCAGCGTACAGATCTACAATGAGCAGTTCTTC
TRBV6-6	-	TRBD1	TRBJ2-7	CASRRPGQPYEQYF	TGTGCCAGCAGACGACCGGGACAGCCCTACGAGCAGTACTTC
TRBV5-4	few	-	TRBJ1-5	CASSLDSQPQHF	TGTGCCAGCAGCTTGGATAGTCAGCCCCAGCATTTT
TRBV4-3	few	-	TRBJ1-4	CASSQDLGGLGELFF	TGCGCCAGCAGCCAAGATCTCGGCGGGCTCGGGGAACTGTTTTTT
TRBV7-6	few	-	TRBJ2-7	CASSSSGGIATYEQYF	TGTGCCAGCAGCTCTAGTGGAGGCATAGCAACCTACGAGCAGTACTTC
TRBV2	-	-	TRBJ2-7	CASTLGQPTTYEQYF	TGTGCCAGCACCCTGGGCCAGCCAACCACCTACGAGCAGTACTTC
TRBV11-3	-	TRBD1	TRBJ2-1	CASSRGGYEQFF	TGTGCCAGCAGCCGAGGGGGCTATGAGCAGTTCTTC
TRBV6-6	-	TRBD1	TRBJ1-1	CASSWRQGNTEAFF	TGTGCCAGCAGTTGGCGACAGGGGAACACTGAAGCTTTCTTT
TRBV9	-	TRBD2	TRBJ2-5	CASSLTSGKETQYF	TGTGCCAGCAGCTTGACTAGCGGGAAAGAGACCCAGTACTTC
TRBV7-2	-	TRBD1	TRBJ1-2	CASSLALRTGRAGYTF	TGTGCCAGCAGCTTAGCCCTTAGGACAGGGCGGGCTGGCTACACCTTC
TRBV6-1	few	-	TRBJ1-3	CASSDQVHSGNTIYF	TGTGCCAGCAGTGACCAGGTCCACTCTGGAAACACCATATATTTT
TRBV4-2	-	TRBD2	TRBJ2-1	CASSRYPGLAGANEQFF	TGTGCCAGCAGCCGCTACCCCGGACTAGCGGGAGCCAATGAGCAGTTCTTC
TRBV6-1	-	TRBD1	TRBJ1-1	CASSAFSGQGDTEAFF	TGTGCCAGCAGTGCCTTCAGTGGGCAGGGGGATACTGAAGCTTTCTTT
TRBV18	-	TRBD1	TRBJ1-1	CASSPRTGDGYRNTEAFF	TGTGCCAGCTCACCCAGGACAGGGGATGGTTATAGGAACACTGAAGCTTTCTTT
TRBV9	-	-	TRBJ2-5	CASSDRGGGTQYF	TGTGCCAGCAGCGACAGGGGAGGTGGGACCCAGTACTTC
TRBV30	few	-	TRBJ2-1	CALRLQGSYNEQFF	TGTGCCCTCCGACTACAGGGCTCCTACAATGAGCAGTTCTTC
TRBV10-3	-	TRBD1	TRBJ2-7	CAISGGTGGSYEQYF	TGTGCCATCAGTGGCGGGACAGGGGGCTCCTACGAGCAGTACTTC
TRBV5-1	-	-	TRBJ1-2	CASSLGQSSGNYGYTF	TGCGCCAGCAGCTTGGGACAGTCTTCTGGGAACTATGGCTACACCTTC
TRBV20-1	-	-	TRBJ2-1	CSAKTNEQFF	TGCAGTGCTAAAACTAATGAGCAGTTCTTC
TRBV28	-	-	TRBJ1-6	CASLGASSYNSPLHF	TGTGCCAGCCTAGGGGCGAGCTCCTATAATTCACCCCTCCACTTT
TRBV6-6	once	-	TRBJ2-4	CASSYAREADIQYF	TGTGCCAGCAGTTACGCCAGGGAGGCGGACATTCAGTACTTC
TRBV4-1	once	TRBD2	TRBJ2-7	CASSQSTGTINYEQYF	TGCGCCAGCAGCCAAAGTACCGGGACTATAAACTACGAGCAGTACTTC
TRBV5-1	few	-	TRBJ1-4	CASSLVAGREKLFF	TGCGCCAGCAGCTTGGTGGCAGGGCGTGAAAAACTGTTTTTT
TRBV5-1	-	TRBD2	TRBJ2-5	CASSSEGTSGQETQYF	TGCGCCAGCAGCTCTGAAGGGACTAGCGGCCAAGAGACCCAGTACTTC
TRBV5-6	-	TRBD1	TRBJ2-6	CASSYQGAGANVLTF	TGTGCCAGCAGTTATCAGGGGGCCGGGGCCAACGTCCTGACTTTC
TRBV28	-	-	TRBJ2-7	CASSFPQGPPGYEQYF	TGTGCCAGCAGTTTCCCCCAGGGCCCCCCGGGTTACGAGCAGTACTTC